The entry that follows covers one T cell receptor beta chain sequence. Clones were sequenced by immunoSEQ multiplex PCR, and TCRdb holds only the in-frame ones, with some missing. Of 60,000 to 85,000 clones in the sample, about 87% are singletons; the top ten hold 6.5% to 8.5%. The sample originates from a study of OX40 agonist ivuxolimab in advanced cancers. Study at large: Dose-escalation patients were diagnosed with hepatocellular carcinoma, melanoma, renal cell cancer or head and neck cancer.

The germline gives CDR1 SGHNT, CDR2 YYREEE (reference sequence). V lost 4 bases, J lost 4 bases, and 11 bases lay in between. CDR3 length: 14 amino acids. The investigators sampled blood at baseline, at cycle 4 day 1, and at cycle 7 day 1. Material: CD4+ or CD8+ T cells sorted from blood, obtained in a trial of the OX40 agonist ivuxolimab. The TCR was taken from an adult with an advanced solid tumor such as melanoma, head and neck, liver or kidney cancer. V usage is TRBV5-4 and J usage is TRBJ1-4, with a tentative D call TRBD1 (5 bases). Here the CDR3 reads CASSPGQLNEKLFF. The CDR3 DNA is TGTGCCAGCAGCCCGGGGCAGCTTAATGAAAAACTGTTTTTT.